Listed below are T cell receptor beta chains from one sample, sequenced in a study of shared clonotypes between healthy human individuals. Only in-frame clones appear in the TCRdb table, and some are missing; sequencing was by immunoSEQ multiplex PCR. The sample yields a few hundred thousand clones, roughly 97% seen once. The sample consisted of naive CD4+ T cells sorted from blood. These receptor sequences come from a young woman in good health. Both conserved end residues are part of each CDR3. D genes are given only for firm matches.

d_gene	v_gene	j_gene	CDR3nt	CDR3aa
TRBD2	TRBV7-8	TRBJ2-4	TGTGCCAGCAGCCTGACGCAGACTAGCGGAGTAGCCAAAAACATTCAGTACTTC	CASSLTQTSGVAKNIQYF
TRBD2	TRBV7-6	TRBJ2-1	TGTGCCAGCAGCCATACAAGCGGGAGGTCCTACAATGAGCAGTTCTTC	CASSHTSGRSYNEQFF
.	TRBV4-1	TRBJ1-2	TGCGCCAGCAGCCAACCGATCCTTCGCCGTAACTATGGCTACACCTTC	CASSQPILRRNYGYTF
.	TRBV5-1	TRBJ2-3	TGCGCCAGCAGCACTGGCCCCGTGGATACGCAGTATTTT	CASSTGPVDTQYF
.	TRBV5-4	TRBJ2-2	TGTGCCAGCAGCCCTTCCAGGGGCGCCGACACCGGGGAGCTGTTTTTT	CASSPSRGADTGELFF
TRBD1	TRBV4-2	TRBJ2-1	TGTGCCAGCAGCCAAGATGATTTGCGGACAGGGGATTTTTATGAGCAGTTCTTC	CASSQDDLRTGDFYEQFF
.	TRBV6-5	TRBJ1-1	TGTGCCAGCAGTTACTCTTGGCAGGGCTACACTGAAGCTTTCTTT	CASSYSWQGYTEAFF
.	TRBV28	TRBJ2-1	TGTGCCAGCAGTTTAGCCAGAGGGGGACAGTTCTTC	CASSLARGGQFF
TRBD1	TRBV29-1	TRBJ1-1	TGCAGCGTTGAAATCGCGACAGGGGGCACTGAAGCTTTCTTT	CSVEIATGGTEAFF
.	TRBV18	TRBJ1-5	TGTGCCAGCTCACCCCCGAATCAGCCCCAGCATTTT	CASSPPNQPQHF